This T cell receptor beta chain is drawn from a study of blood T cell repertoires in COVID-19 (dated by TCRdb to the early 2020s). Study-level background: The collaborator samples originated in the United States, Italy and Spain and spanned the acute and convalescent phases of COVID-19. The material from the prospective study consisted of cDNA or gDNA derived from T cells, B-cell-depleted T cells, or PBMCs. Deeply sampled blood TCRbeta repertoires from subjects exposed to, actively infected with, or recovered from COVID-19 were included in the dataset. A freely available public database, intended as a resource for researchers studying the immune response to SARS-CoV-2, is where the repertoires were released. The samples were drawn from the first 160 participants of the ongoing ImmuneRACE study and from about 1,200 subjects provided by 6 global collaborators. A de-identified subject ID, COVID-19 status, age in years and sex were almost always included in the sample metadata. Where available, HLA class I and class II types were obtained from metadata supplied by the sample provider rather than from assay-based typing. The paper as a whole reports these results and caveats: Clinical and demographic metadata were provided uncurated, with the amount varying by source and participant.

Enrolling through a virtual design, the prospective study's participants ranged in age from roughly 18 to 95 years and lived across more than 20 United States geographic areas. To assign participants to cohorts, the prospective study relied on clinical history that participants themselves reported in a screening survey and a study questionnaire. For ImmuneRACE Cohort 3, a participant was defined as recovered based on two consecutive negative NP/OP PCR tests, clearance by a healthcare professional, or resolution of symptoms. Each participant in the prospective study had whole blood, serum and a nasopharyngeal or oropharyngeal swab collected by mobile phlebotomists. Prospective study participants could optionally give additional blood draws and questionnaires over a roughly 2-month period. Prospective study blood samples were shipped either frozen or at room temperature before DNA extraction. With respect to this clone: Its antigen remains unidentified. Base qualities are not recorded, but no much larger clone differs from it by a single base.

TCRbeta CDR3 regions were amplified from genomic DNA by means of the immunoSEQ Assay, a bias-controlled multiplex PCR. As for the authors' bioinformatics: The number of nucleated cells in each sample was estimated from the amplification of reference gene primers within the assay. To quantify the absolute abundance of each unique TCRbeta CDR3 rearrangement, sequence reads were collapsed and filtered. Productive Simpson clonality was computed per sample as the square root of Simpson's diversity index over productive rearrangements. What TCRdb holds here is the immuneACCESS table cut down to in-frame rearrangements. Part of the clones is not present; checked against another copy, under half of the missing clones reflect an unresolved V gene, and the others are unexplained. That table furnishes V, J and clone size, whereas the DNA furnished D and trimming. The sample records about 130,000 clones, approximately 86% of which are singletons. Approximately 2.3% of the sample lies in the top ten.

Sequenced: PBMCs or T cells enriched from blood (not recorded which). The origin of this receptor is a woman aged 50 to 65 who had recovered from COVID-19.

The CDR3 corresponds to CASSARGGGSNNEQFF. The sequenced DNA is TGTGCCAGCAGTGCACGCGGCGGGGGGTCTAACAATGAGCAGTTCTTC. The chain is made from TRBV2 and TRBJ2-1; 8 of the junction bases match TRBD2. Trimmed from V: 4 bases; trimmed from J: 5 bases; junction bases lacking a gene match: 10. Measured from the cysteine to the phenylalanine, the CDR3 is 16 residues long. Just the 48-base CDR3 DNA is kept, in frame starting at base 1. As encoded in the germline V gene, CDR1 is SNHLY while CDR2 is FYNNEI. Joined to the reference TRBV2 and TRBJ2-1 proteins, this CDR3 gives the full variable domain: EPEVTQTPSHQVTQMGQEVILRCVPISNHLYFYWYRQILGQKVEFLVSFYNNEISEKSEIFDDQFSVERPDGSNFTLKIRSTKLEDSAMYFCASSARGGGSNNEQFFGPGTRLTVL.